This T cell receptor beta chain stems from a study of PD-1 blockade in classical Hodgkin lymphoma. Turning to the study itself: Intravenous infusions of nivolumab 3 mg/kg reached patients every 2 weeks.

Method: immunoSEQ multiplex PCR; TCRdb's copy keeps in-frame clones and lacks some. The sample contains about 97,000 clones, 80% to 85% of which appear only once. Notes on this clone: Its antigen is not identified.

V was shortened by 3 bases and J by 4 bases, with 22 bases between the two germline ends. The germline V gene encodes CDR1 MGHRA and CDR2 YSYEKL. CDR3 length equals 17 residues. Every patient had relapsed following autologous stem cell transplantation, and cohorts differed in brentuximab vedotin exposure. Study conclusions and caveats: The study reported lower baseline TCR diversity in newly diagnosed patients than in healthy donors. Later analyses included only patients treated at least 1 year post-ASCT. The study found that TCR diversity rose significantly by C4D1 in CD4+ but not CD8+ cells.

This clonotype was sampled from a human donor with classical Hodgkin lymphoma. Sample: peripheral blood mononuclear cells (PBMCs), taken at baseline. The chain couples TRBV4-1 to TRBJ2-7; D may be TRBD1 (5 bases). CDR3 protein: CASSHSQGPPPIYEQYF. CDR3 DNA sequence: TGCGCCAGCAGCCATAGTCAGGGCCCCCCGCCAATATACGAGCAGTACTTC.